Following are 29 T cell receptor beta chains from one sample sequenced in a study of Ad26.COV2.S vaccination and SARS-CoV-2 variants. Sequenced by immunoSEQ multiplex PCR; TCRdb stores in-frame clones only, minus some. Here the sample spans roughly 450,000 clones, about 93% being singletons. Treatment reported: roughly 18 received Ad26.COV2.S at low or high dose, single or two shots; about 5 received placebo; per-sample allocation not given. Sampling happened 63 days after the first vaccine or placebo injection. The sample in question was peripheral blood, obtained in a trial of Ad26.COV2.S vaccine versus placebo. These receptors were taken from a person between 18 and 59 years old who received the Ad26.COV2.S COVID-19 vaccine or a placebo.

The chain combines TRBV7-2 with TRBJ2-5, with 9 bases fitting TRBD2. Trimming took 0 bases from V and 0 from J; bases not matched to a gene: 8. This CDR3 comprises 18 residues. Germline assignment: CDR1 SGHTA and CDR2 FQGNSA. The CDR3 DNA reads as TGTGCCAGCAGCTTAGCGTCTAGCGGGAAGGTGTACCAAGAGACCCAGTACTTC. Translating gives CASSLASSGKVYQETQYF.

This CDR3 is CASSLDGGSFYNEQFF. In nucleotides, the CDR3 is TGTGCCAGCAGCTTGGACGGCGGGAGTTTCTACAATGAGCAGTTCTTC. The chain employs TRBV5-4 and TRBJ2-1, with TRBD2 matching 7 bases. Germline CDR1 reads SGHNT; CDR2 reads YYREEE (reference sequence). The J segment lost 3 bases and the V segment lost 0 bases, leaving 6 bases of the junction unmatched. This CDR3 is 16 amino acids long. Filled out from reference TRBV5-4 and TRBJ2-1, the complete variable domain reads ETGVTQSPTHLIKTRGQQVTLRCSSQSGHNTVSWYQQALGQGPQFIFQYYREEENGRGNFPPRFSGLQFPNYSSELNVNALELDDSALYLCASSLDGGSFYNEQFFGPGTRLTVL.

CDR3 loop: CASSQGQGDSPLHF. The CDR3 region has the DNA TGTGCCAGCAGCCAAGGACAGGGGGATTCACCCCTCCACTTT. The gene calls are TRBV14 and TRBJ1-6, with 9 bases matching TRBD1. CDR3 size: 14 residues. Per germline, CDR1 SGHDN and CDR2 FVKESK. Unmatched junction bases numbered 0, after V lost 1 base and J lost 8 bases.

This rearrangement joins TRBV24-1 to TRBJ2-5; tentatively, D is TRBD1 (5 bases). There are 13 residues in the CDR3. The ends were cut back, 10 bases at V and 2 bases at J, with 13 bases in the middle. The V gene's germline CDR1 is KGHDR and CDR2 SFDVKD. The CDR3 protein is CATGAEEQETQYF. The CDR3 coding sequence is TGTGCCACAGGGGCAGAAGAGCAAGAGACCCAGTACTTC.

V gene TRBV29-1 combines with J gene TRBJ2-2; possible D gene TRBD1, 6 bases. Germline loops: CDR1 SQVTM, CDR2 ANQGSEA. The CDR3 is 13 residues long. V lost 7 bases and J lost 5, with 14 bases in between. The CDR3 spells CSGTGTSTGELFF. CDR3 DNA: TGCAGCGGCACCGGGACATCTACCGGGGAGCTGTTTTTT.

The rearrangement links TRBV11-2 to TRBJ2-7, with D unclear. This CDR3 contains 12 residues. V shed 2 bases and J shed 1 base, with 3 bases lying between them. Germline V gene data show CDR1 as SGHAT and CDR2 as FQNNGV. The CDR3 is CASSLRSYEQYF. CDR3 bases: TGTGCCAGCAGCTTAAGGTCCTACGAGCAGTACTTC.

The CDR3 DNA sequence: TGTGCCAGCTCAGCCCCCGACAGGAGATACGAGCAGTACTTC. This codes for CASSAPDRRYEQYF. This chain joins TRBV18 and TRBJ2-7; possible D gene TRBD1, 6 bases. CDR3 length equals 14 residues. The germline V gene encodes CDR1 KGHSH and CDR2 LQKENI. V lost 5 bases and J lost 4, with 15 bases in between.

The genes are TRBV27 and TRBJ1-3, with 7 bases that match TRBD1. The CDR3 loop spans 17 amino acids. J was trimmed by 1 base and V by 6 bases; bases with no gene match: 12. Germline CDR1 MNHEY, CDR2 SMNVEV (reference sequence). The CDR3 spells CASSEWRGLLSGNTIYF. The CDR3 DNA reads TGTGCCAGCAGCGAATGGAGGGGGCTACTTTCTGGAAACACCATATATTTT.

This chain joins TRBV10-3 and TRBJ2-2; 7 nucleotides align to TRBD2. In germline, CDR1 is ENHRY, CDR2 SYGVKD. V was pared by 4 bases and J by 0 bases, with 2 bases of the junction left unmatched. The CDR3 is made up of 15 amino acids. Here the CDR3 reads CAISGGLANTGELFF. In DNA, the CDR3 is TGTGCCATCAGTGGAGGACTAGCGAACACCGGGGAGCTGTTTTTT.

This clone was seen a single time. The V and J genes are TRBV3-1 (or the pseudogene TRBV3-2) and TRBJ2-5; no clear D gene. V dropped 0 bases and J dropped 12 bases, with 11 bases sitting between them. In germline, CDR1 is LGHDT, CDR2 YNNKEL (reference sequence). The CDR3 loop spans 12 amino acids. CDR3 region: CASSQDGPLEYF. In DNA form, the CDR3 reads TGTGCCAGCAGCCAAGATGGACCCCTGGAGTACTTC.

This clone has a handful of counts. This rearrangement joins TRBV20-1 to TRBJ2-2; no firm D call. This CDR3 comprises 12 residues. Trimming cost V 3 bases and J 6 bases, with 8 bases left between them. The germline CDR1 and CDR2 sequences are DFQATT and SNEGSKA (reference sequence). The CDR3 here is CSASHPSGELFF. CDR3 sequence (DNA): TGCAGTGCTAGTCATCCTTCCGGGGAGCTGTTTTTT.

This chain uses TRBV24-1 with TRBJ2-1; TRBD2 matches at 13 bases. The CDR3 is made up of 15 amino acids. Germline V gene lookup returns CDR1 KGHDR and CDR2 SFDVKD. Trimming took 3 bases from V and 5 from J; bases not matched to a gene: 0. CDR3 sequence (DNA): TGTGCCACCAGTGATGGGACTAGCGGGAACAATGAGCAGTTCTTC. Its protein product is CATSDGTSGNNEQFF.

This rearrangement joins TRBV24-1 to TRBJ2-3; possibly TRBD2 for D (6 bases). V was clipped by 4 bases and J by 11 bases, with 21 bases between them. CDR1 is KGHDR and CDR2 is SFDVKD in the germline V gene. This CDR3 is built from 15 residues. The DNA of the CDR3 is TGTGCCACCAGTGAAACCGGGACTGCGAGATACGGGCAGTATTTT. This gives the protein CATSETGTARYGQYF.

The chain couples TRBV20-1 to TRBJ2-1, with 11 positions matching TRBD2. This CDR3 has 15 residues. The V segment lost 3 bases and the J segment 4 bases; nucleotides outside the gene matches: 5. Germline values: CDR1 DFQATT, CDR2 SNEGSKA (reference sequence). CDR3 sequence reads: CSASVLAGVYNEQFF. The CDR3 bases are TGCAGTGCTAGTGTACTAGCGGGAGTGTACAATGAGCAGTTCTTC.

The chain combines TRBV3-1 (or the pseudogene TRBV3-2) with TRBJ2-3; 9 positions match TRBD1. Unmatched junction bases numbered 10, after V lost 3 bases and J lost 3 bases. This CDR3 is built from 17 residues. Germline values: CDR1 LGHDT, CDR2 YNNKEL (reference sequence). DNA of the CDR3: TGTGCCAGCAGCCATCCCCGGGACAGGGAGATTACAGATACGCAGTATTTT. Its translation is CASSHPRDREITDTQYF.

This chain joins TRBV2 and TRBJ2-1; a possible D gene is TRBD1 (6 bases). The ends were cut back, 6 bases at V and 0 bases at J, with 12 bases in the middle. The CDR3 runs to 15 residues. Germline V gene sequence: CDR1 SNHLY, CDR2 FYNNEI. The CDR3: CASRVGQSSYNEQFF. The CDR3 bases are TGTGCCAGCAGGGTGGGACAAAGCTCCTACAATGAGCAGTTCTTC. Full variable domain (missing parts from reference TRBV2 and TRBJ2-1): EPEVTQTPSHQVTQMGQEVILRCVPISNHLYFYWYRQILGQKVEFLVSFYNNEISEKSEIFDDQFSVERPDGSNFTLKIRSTKLEDSAMYFCASRVGQSSYNEQFFGPGTRLTVL.

The genes are TRBV6-5 and TRBJ1-1; maybe TRBD1 (6 bases). Trimming took off 7 bases at V and 5 bases at J, with 20 bases between the two ends. The CDR3 loop spans 15 amino acids. From germline, CDR1 is MNHEY and CDR2 SVGAGI. The CDR3 DNA reads as TGTGCCAGCACCAACTCATGGGGGGCAGAGACTGAAGCTTTCTTT. Its translation: CASTNSWGAETEAFF.

The chain carries TRBV28 and TRBJ1-3, with D unresolved. The CDR3 runs 17 residues. Germline CDR1 reads MDHEN; CDR2 reads SYDVKM. Trimming shortened V by 2 bases and J by 2 bases, and 16 bases separated the two germline ends. This CDR3 reads CASSLPSPIDTGNTIYF. CDR3 coding DNA: TGTGCCAGCAGTTTACCGTCCCCTATCGATACTGGAAACACCATATATTTT.

This chain links TRBV6-5 with TRBJ1-1; D uncertain. The CDR3 runs 11 residues. Trimming left V 3 bases short and J 7 bases short, with 6 bases between. Germline V lookup: CDR1 MNHEY, CDR2 SVGAGI. The CDR3 sequence: CASSYGYEAFF. CDR3 nucleotide sequence: TGTGCCAGCAGTTATGGGTATGAAGCTTTCTTT.

The chain links TRBV3-1 (or the pseudogene TRBV3-2) to TRBJ1-6; D gene unclear. This CDR3 has 12 amino acids. Germline values: CDR1 LGHDT, CDR2 YNNKEL (reference sequence). V was trimmed by 0 bases and J by 13 bases, leaving 7 bases between them. The CDR3 DNA sequence: TGTGCCAGCAGCCAAGATCCCAATCCCCTCCACTTT. This encodes CASSQDPNPLHF.

The chain combines TRBV30 with TRBJ1-3; D might be TRBD1 (6 bases). Germline V CDR1 and CDR2: GTSNPN, SVGIG (reference sequence). V was pared by 7 bases and J by 4 bases, with 26 bases between. The CDR3 contains 17 residues. The CDR3 here is CAFLWGAGETSGNTIYF. CDR3 coding DNA: TGTGCCTTTCTCTGGGGGGCAGGCGAAACCTCCGGAAACACCATATATTTT. The entire variable domain, with the rest obtained from reference TRBV30 and TRBJ1-3, is as follows: SQTIHQWPATLVQPVGSPLSLECTVEGTSNPNLYWYRQAAGRGLQLLFYSVGIGQISSEVPQNLSASRPQDRQFILSSKKLLLSDSGFYLCAFLWGAGETSGNTIYFGEGSWLTVV.

V usage is TRBV7-9 and J usage is TRBJ2-1; D unclear. The CDR3 length is 13 residues. Deletions cut 4 bases from V and 0 bases from J, with 4 bases between. CDR1 is SEHNR and CDR2 is FQNEAQ in the germline V gene (reference sequence). CDR3 amino acids: CASSSSSYNEQFF. The CDR3 nucleotides read TGTGCCAGCAGCTCCAGCTCCTACAATGAGCAGTTCTTC. The full variable domain, in which reference TRBV7-9 and TRBJ2-1 provide the parts outside the CDR3, is DTGVSQNPRHKITKRGQNVTFRCDPISEHNRLYWYRQTLGQGPEFLTYFQNEAQLEKSRLLSDRFSAERPKGSFSTLEIQRTEQGDSAMYLCASSSSSYNEQFFGPGTRLTVL.

This clone was seen once. The chain combines TRBV7-7 with TRBJ2-1, with TRBD1 matching 9 bases. From germline, CDR1 is SSHAT and CDR2 FNYEAQ (reference sequence). Losses at the gene ends were 2 bases for V and 8 bases for J; bases not matched to a gene: 10. The CDR3 extends over 16 amino acids. This CDR3 reads CASSLLPGTGNDEQFF. CDR3 in DNA: TGTGCCAGCAGCTTACTTCCCGGGACAGGGAATGATGAGCAGTTCTTC. Variable domain in full (rest from reference TRBV7-7 and TRBJ2-1): GAGVSQSPRYKVTKRGQDVTLRCDPISSHATLYWYQQALGQGPEFLTYFNYEAQPDKSGLPSDRFSAERPEGSISTLTIQRTEQRDSAMYRCASSLLPGTGNDEQFFGPGTRLTVL.

As for this clone: The same CDR3 arises from other DNA sequences in this sample as well. This rearrangement joins TRBV5-1 to TRBJ2-6; either TRBD1 or TRBD2 may supply D (6 bases each). Germline V gene data show CDR1 as SGHRS and CDR2 as YFSETQ. The CDR3 extends over 15 amino acids. V lost 4 bases and J lost 2, with 10 bases in between. The CDR3 bases are TGCGCCAGCAGCCTAGGGGGGACTGGGGCCAACGTCCTGACTTTC. Amino acid sequence: CASSLGGTGANVLTF.

V and J are TRBV27 and TRBJ1-1, with unresolved D. The CDR3 extends over 14 amino acids. CDR1 MNHEY and CDR2 SMNVEV come from the germline V gene (reference sequence). Trimming stripped 0 bases from V and 0 bases from J, with 5 bases between. The DNA for the CDR3 is TGTGCCAGCAGTTTATCGAGCCTGAACACTGAAGCTTTCTTT. This encodes CASSLSSLNTEAFF.

To note about this clone: The junction and the germline gene differ at one end; a read error may be behind it. The rearrangement links TRBV6-5 to TRBJ2-3, with 12 nucleotides matching TRBD2. In germline, CDR1 is MNHEY, CDR2 SVGAGI. CDR3 size: 15 residues. CDR3 protein: CASTYQTSGRDTQYF. Here the CDR3 DNA reads TGTGCCAGCACTTACCAGACTAGCGGGAGAGATACGCAGTATTTT.

This sequence joins TRBV28 and TRBJ2-5; unclear D gene. Germline V gene data show CDR1 as MDHEN and CDR2 as SYDVKM. The CDR3 runs to 14 residues. Trimming took off 8 bases at V and 1 base at J, with 14 bases between the two ends. The CDR3 loop is CASSNPPLQETQYF. CDR3 sequence (DNA): TGTGCCAGCTCGAACCCCCCCCTCCAAGAGACCCAGTACTTC.

J is TRBJ2-1 and V is TRBV5-1; TRBD2 might be the D (6 bases). The V and J ends lost 2 bases and 3 bases respectively, with 12 bases between them. The germline V gene has CDR1 SGHRS and CDR2 YFSETQ. The CDR3 runs 15 residues. CDR3 nucleotides: TGCGCCAGCAGCTTCGGGGGAGATAGCTACAATGAGCAGTTCTTC. Residues: CASSFGGDSYNEQFF.

The CDR3: CASSLAEATGELFF. In nucleotides, the CDR3 is TGCGCCAGCAGCTTGGCAGAAGCCACCGGGGAGCTGTTTTTT. V usage is TRBV5-1 and J usage is TRBJ2-2; D remains unclear. The CDR3 is 14 residues long. The V end lost 0 bases, the J end lost 4 bases, and 7 bases lay between the germline ends. The germline V gene has CDR1 SGHRS and CDR2 YFSETQ.